The present entry profiles one T cell receptor beta chain with its context. Its specificity is unknown. Per the germline V gene, CDR1 is SGHDT and CDR2 is YYEEEE. The V and J ends lost 3 bases and 8 bases respectively, with 8 bases between them. The CDR3 is made up of 11 amino acids. The source of the sample is a study of shared clonotypes between healthy human individuals. Sequencing was at deep level. Generated by immunoSEQ multiplex PCR, the TCRdb table keeps only in-frame clones and is missing some. The data show 400,000 or so clones, with around 96% seen just once and about 0.32% held by the top ten. Study-level points and caveats: Non-shared clonotypes showed lower generation probabilities than clonotypes common to all four donors.

This clonotype was obtained from a man aged 30 to 39 in good health. The chain combines TRBV5-6 with TRBJ1-2, with D unclear. Sample: memory CD8+ T cells sorted from blood. Subset noted: CD45RO+ cells pooled with CCR7-negative TemRA cells. Written as DNA, the CDR3 is TGTGCCAGCAGCTCCATTGGGGGCTACACCTTC. Amino acids: CASSSIGGYTF.